The rows below give T cell receptor beta chains drawn from one sample of a study of response to subunit inactivated influenza vaccine. TCRdb redid the calling of the RT-PCR reads with MiXCR, one entry per CDR3 protein. The repertoire has 450,000 to 550,000 distinct CDR3 sequences, around 25% of them found once; the top ten carry under 2.5%. Material: CD4+ T cells sorted from PBMCs, obtained about 5 days after vaccination. The receptor set was obtained from a man aged 45-65 years who received an inactivated influenza vaccine. The CDR3 runs from the conserved cysteine through the conserved F or W. Fields, in order: CDR3 protein, CDR3 DNA, V gene, clone size, J gene, D gene. The D gene is left open where the match is weak. Clone size is shown for a subset of rows, as once, few, many or a class of expanded clone.

CASSRTSGKTYEQYF,TGCGCCAGCAGCCGGACTAGCGGGAAGACCTACGAGCAGTACTTC,TRBV4-1,many,TRBJ2-7,TRBD2
CATSRTSGGAWSDTQYF,TGTGCCACCAGCCGGACTAGCGGGGGGGCCTGGTCCGATACGCAGTATTTT,TRBV24-1,few,TRBJ2-3,TRBD2
CSAAGGNGDTQYF,TGCAGCGCCGCGGGGGGGAATGGGGATACGCAGTATTTT,TRBV20-1,few,TRBJ2-3,TRBD2
CASSGPGTSGSYEQYF,TGTGCCAGCAGCGGTCCCGGGACTAGCGGGAGCTACGAGCAGTACTTC,TRBV7-9,-,TRBJ2-7,TRBD2
CASSLSAVEGYTF,TGTGCCAGCAGTTTAAGCGCAGTGGAGGGCTACACCTTC,TRBV12-3/TRBV12-4,-,TRBJ1-2,-
CASSEFGGGPNEQFF,TGTGCCAGCAGTGAGTTCGGAGGGGGACCGAATGAGCAGTTCTTC,TRBV25-1,-,TRBJ2-1,-
CASSRVGLAGSDTQYF,TGTGCCAGCAGCAGGGTCGGACTAGCGGGGTCAGATACGCAGTATTTT,TRBV7-9,few,TRBJ2-3,TRBD2
CASSTRVSTDTQYF,TGTGCCAGCAGTACGCGGGTGAGCACAGATACGCAGTATTTT,TRBV5-6,-,TRBJ2-3,-
CASSPRTSGARYNEQFF,TGTGCCAGCAGCCCCCGGACTAGCGGGGCCCGATACAATGAGCAGTTCTTC,TRBV3-1,-,TRBJ2-1,TRBD2
CASTQGRINQPQHF,TGTGCCAGCACCCAGGGTAGGATCAATCAGCCCCAGCATTTT,TRBV6-1,-,TRBJ1-5,-
CASSLAGAGANVLTF,TGTGCCAGCAGCTTAGCAGGGGCTGGGGCCAACGTCCTGACTTTC,TRBV7-9,-,TRBJ2-6,-
CASSYPGNTEAFF,TGTGCCAGCAGTTACCCGGGGAACACTGAAGCTTTCTTT,TRBV6-5,many,TRBJ1-1,-
CASSLGGGPTEAFF,TGTGCCAGCAGCCTCGGAGGCGGGCCCACTGAAGCTTTCTTT,TRBV14,-,TRBJ1-1,-
CASSVLQGRGDTQYF,TGTGCCAGCAGCGTTCTTCAGGGGAGAGGAGATACGCAGTATTTT,TRBV9,-,TRBJ2-3,-
CASSSQGTSTDTQYF,TGCGCCAGCAGCTCCCAGGGGACGAGCACAGATACGCAGTATTTT,TRBV5-1,many,TRBJ2-3,-
CAILRHPGANVLTF,TGTGCCATACTACGGCATCCTGGGGCCAACGTCCTGACTTTC,TRBV10-3,few,TRBJ2-6,-
CSARDLQGVKLFF,TGCAGTGCTAGAGATTTACAGGGAGTAAAACTGTTTTTT,TRBV20-1,-,TRBJ1-4,-
CSCLAGGWSDTQYF,TGCAGTTGCCTAGCGGGAGGGTGGTCAGATACGCAGTATTTT,TRBV20-1,few,TRBJ2-3,TRBD2
CASRPDGTTEAFF,TGTGCCAGCAGACCGGACGGTACCACTGAAGCTTTCTTT,TRBV6-2/TRBV6-3,-,TRBJ1-1,-
CASSRPIPSYEQYF,TGTGCCAGCAGCCGCCCGATCCCCTCCTACGAGCAGTACTTC,TRBV3-1,-,TRBJ2-7,-
CASSFEPGANVLTF,TGTGCCAGCAGTTTCGAGCCGGGGGCCAACGTCCTGACTTTC,TRBV12-3/TRBV12-4,once,TRBJ2-6,-
CASRYSSLAGELFF,TGTGCCAGCCGCTATTCATCACTTGCCGGGGAGCTGTTTTTT,TRBV28,-,TRBJ2-2,-